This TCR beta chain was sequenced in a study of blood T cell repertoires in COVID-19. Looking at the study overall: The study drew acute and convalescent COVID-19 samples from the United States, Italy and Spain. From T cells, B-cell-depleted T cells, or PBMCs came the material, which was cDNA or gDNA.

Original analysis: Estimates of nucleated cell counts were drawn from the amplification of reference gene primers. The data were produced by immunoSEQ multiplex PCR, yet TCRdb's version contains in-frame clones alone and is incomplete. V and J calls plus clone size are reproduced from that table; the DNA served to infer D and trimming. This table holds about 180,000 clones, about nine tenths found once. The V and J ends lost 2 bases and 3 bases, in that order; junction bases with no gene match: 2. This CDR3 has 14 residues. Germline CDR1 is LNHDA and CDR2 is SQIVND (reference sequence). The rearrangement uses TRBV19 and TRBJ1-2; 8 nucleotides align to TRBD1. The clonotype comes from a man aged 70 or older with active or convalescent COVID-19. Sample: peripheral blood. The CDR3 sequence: CASSIRTGYYGYTF. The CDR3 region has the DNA TGTGCCAGTAGTATAAGGACAGGGTACTATGGCTACACCTTC.